This T cell receptor beta chain was captured by sequencing in a study of monozygotic twins with inflammatory bowel disease. General observations from the study: Researchers report that IBD patients shared fewer clonotypes with others than healthy twins, especially amid disease activity. There was no way to distinguish the different T cell subtypes.

TCRdb re-called the 5' RACE reads and shows each CDR3 protein once, DNA omitted. The repertoire table contains about 160,000 distinct CDR3 sequences. T cells were not sorted, and total RNA was isolated straight from whole blood. With respect to this clonotype: Antigen unknown.

The germline V gene has CDR1 SQVTM and CDR2 ANQGSEA. CDR3 length: 13 residues. The material sequenced was blood. This sequence joins TRBV29-1 and TRBJ2-1. The TCR sequence derives from a human donor with ulcerative colitis or Crohn's disease, or a healthy co-twin of an affected twin (not recorded which). The CDR3 loop is CSVNGVPYNEQFF.